This T cell receptor beta chain originates from a study of control samples from healthy donors and cancer patients. This CDR3 has 16 amino acids. The V gene lost 0 bases and the J gene lost 2 bases, with 12 bases spanning the gap. The germline gives CDR1 SGHAT, CDR2 FQNNGV. Clones were sequenced by immunoSEQ multiplex PCR, and TCRdb holds only the in-frame ones, with some missing. The sample yields 390,000 or so clones, about 93% seen once. The V gene is TRBV11-2, the J gene TRBJ2-3; a possible D gene is TRBD2 (5 bases). The receptor was derived from a man aged 40-50 years with head and neck cancer. The sequenced material came from PBMCs. CDR3 protein: CASSLERASYTDTQYF. DNA for the CDR3: TGTGCCAGCAGCTTAGAGAGGGCTTCTTACACAGATACGCAGTATTTT.